One and the same sample provided the 8 T cell receptor beta chains below, sequenced in a study of blood T cells in healthy people across ages. Sample-barcoded 5' priming and a J-beta primer mix drove a second PCR of about 7 to 12 cycles. In TCRdb, the 5' RACE reads were re-called with MiXCR into one record per CDR3 protein. The sample shows around 1,500,000 distinct CDR3 sequences, roughly 30% of them seen only once. Sequencing was carried out using blood. These receptors were collected from a woman under 40 in good health.

This clonotype was counted many times. The chain has TRBV4-1 and TRBJ2-1; weak D call: TRBD1 (6 bases). Germline CDR1 reads MGHRA; CDR2 reads YSYEKL. This CDR3 spans 17 amino acids. The germline V and J ends were trimmed by 4 bases and 1 base, with 17 bases remaining between them. The CDR3, as DNA: TGCGCCAGCAGCCCGTACCGGGACAAAAAATCCTACAATGAGCAGTTCTTC. Protein sequence: CASSPYRDKKSYNEQFF.

The J gene is TRBJ2-3, the V gene TRBV30; 9 nucleotides align to TRBD2. This CDR3 region has 14 residues. With V trimmed by 2 bases and J by 1 base, 1 base remained unmatched. The germline CDR1 and CDR2 sequences are GTSNPN and SVGIG (reference sequence). The CDR3 is CAWSRTSGTDTQYF. The CDR3 DNA is TGTGCCTGGAGTCGGACTAGCGGCACAGATACGCAGTATTTT.

This clonotype has a handful of counts. The chain has TRBV18 and TRBJ1-4; 7 bases map to TRBD1. This CDR3 is 15 amino acids long. CDR1 and CDR2 from the germline V gene are KGHSH and LQKENI. Trimming cost V 3 bases and J 5 bases; bases outside gene matches: 6. The CDR3, as DNA: TGTGCCAGCTCACCCGACAGGGTGTTCAATGAAAAACTGTTTTTT. Encoded protein: CASSPDRVFNEKLFF.

The chain combines TRBV6-7 with TRBJ1-6; 11 nucleotides match TRBD1. TRBV6-7 is designated an ORF whose function remains uncertain. V was clipped by 6 bases and J by 14 bases; unmatched bases: 6. CDR3 length: 13 residues. CDR3 region: CASRGQGDSALHF. The CDR3 DNA sequence: TGTGCCAGCAGGGGACAGGGGGATTCCGCCCTCCACTTT.

V gene TRBV20-1 combines with J gene TRBJ1-5; D may be TRBD1 (6 bases). Trimming cost V 3 bases and J 4 bases, with 19 bases left between them. Looked up from germline, CDR1 is DFQATT and CDR2 is SNEGSKA (reference sequence). CDR3 size: 16 residues. The CDR3 here is CSARRGVFRTNQPQHF. CDR3 DNA sequence: TGCAGTGCTAGGAGGGGGGTTTTCAGAACAAATCAGCCCCAGCATTTT.

Many counts were recorded for this clonotype. The rearrangement joins TRBV13 to TRBJ2-1; D gene unclear. Germline values: CDR1 PRHDT, CDR2 FYEKMQ (reference sequence). This CDR3 region has 12 residues. V shed 5 bases and J shed 10 bases, with 12 bases lying between them. CDR3 in amino acids: CASSLLITEQFF. The CDR3 coding sequence is TGTGCCAGCAGCCTCCTTATAACCGAGCAGTTCTTC.

The chain couples TRBV20-1 to TRBJ2-1, with TRBD2 as a possible D gene (7 bases). The germline V gene encodes CDR1 DFQATT and CDR2 SNEGSKA (reference sequence). This CDR3 has 18 amino acids. V was trimmed by 5 bases and J by 0 bases, leaving 23 bases between them. This chain's CDR3 is CSAHGRGLGGASYNEQFF. The CDR3 nucleotides are TGCAGTGCTCATGGCAGGGGACTGGGGGGGGCCTCCTACAATGAGCAGTTCTTC.

This rearrangement joins TRBV11-2 to TRBJ2-2; D unclear. The V gene's germline CDR1 is SGHAT and CDR2 FQNNGV. This CDR3 is built from 15 residues. Deletions cut 3 bases from V and 8 bases from J, with 16 bases between. CDR3 coding DNA: TGTGCCAGCAGCTTGCCGGATGACCCGAGGGGGGAGCTGTTTTTT. It encodes CASSLPDDPRGELFF.